This T cell receptor (beta chain) was sequenced for a study of blood T cell repertoires in COVID-19. In the study overall: Donors in the United States, Italy and Spain gave samples during acute or convalescent COVID-19. Sources were T cells, B-cell-depleted T cells, or PBMCs; the material itself was cDNA or gDNA.

Germline assignment: CDR1 LNHDA and CDR2 SQIVND (reference sequence). The V end was cut by 1 base, the J end by 2 bases, with 11 bases between. This CDR3 is 16 amino acids long. The authors' processing: Estimation of nucleated cell counts relied on the amplification of reference gene primers. Assay: immunoSEQ multiplex PCR; the TCRdb copy retains only in-frame clones and omits some. That table furnishes V, J and clone size, whereas the DNA furnished D and trimming. The repertoire holds under 80,000 clones, more than 75% seen once, with 14% in the top ten. The chain is built from TRBV19 and TRBJ2-2, with D perhaps matching TRBD1 (5 bases). The material sequenced was peripheral blood. This receptor was obtained from a human donor in a cohort sampled during active COVID-19. Here the CDR3 DNA reads TGTGCCAGTAGTATAGCCAGGGTGAGAAACACCGGGGAGCTGTTTTTT. Translating gives CASSIARVRNTGELFF.